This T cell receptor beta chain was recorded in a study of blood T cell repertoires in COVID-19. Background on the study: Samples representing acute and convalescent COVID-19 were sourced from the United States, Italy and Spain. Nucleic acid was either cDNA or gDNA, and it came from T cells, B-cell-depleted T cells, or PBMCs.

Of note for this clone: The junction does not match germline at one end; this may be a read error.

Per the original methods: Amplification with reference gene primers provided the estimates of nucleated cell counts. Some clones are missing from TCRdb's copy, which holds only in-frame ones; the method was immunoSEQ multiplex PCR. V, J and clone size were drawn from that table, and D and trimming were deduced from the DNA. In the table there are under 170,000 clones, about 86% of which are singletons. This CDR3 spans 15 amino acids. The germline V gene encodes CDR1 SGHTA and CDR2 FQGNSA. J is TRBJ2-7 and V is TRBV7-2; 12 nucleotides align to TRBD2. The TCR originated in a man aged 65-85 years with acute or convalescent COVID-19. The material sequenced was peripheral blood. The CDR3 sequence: CASSLAGGLSYEQYF. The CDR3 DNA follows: TGTGCCAGCAGCCTAGCGGGAGGGCTATCCTACGAGCAGTACTTC.